The rows below give T cell receptor beta chains drawn from one sample of a study of T cells after somatic rescue of genetic block. The table came from immunoSEQ multiplex PCR; TCRdb's copy has only in-frame clones and leaves some out. The sample has just over 8,000 clones; roughly 80% are singletons. The sample comprised peripheral blood mononuclear cells (PBMCs). These receptors originate from a boy aged 10-17 years. The CDR3 runs from the conserved cysteine through the conserved F or W. Fields, in order: J gene, V gene, CDR3 protein.

TRBJ2-3 TRBV7-9 CASSTTSGIRDTQYF
TRBJ2-2 TRBV5-1 CASRRWRENTGELFF
TRBJ1-2 TRBV5-6 CASSPRDSPRYGYTF
TRBJ2-1 TRBV11-2 CASSLDGNYNEQFF
TRBJ2-6 TRBV7-8 CASSLGRGRSGANVLTF
TRBJ2-2 TRBV7-6 CASSLGVSGGQNTGELFF
TRBJ1-6 TRBV19 CASTPGGSGTGGVSNSPLHF
TRBJ1-6 TRBV7-9 CASSSGYRGANSPLHF
TRBJ2-2 TRBV7-2 CASSFWTGNTGELFF
TRBJ1-2 TRBV11-3 CASSLGSKGTSSSGYTF